The entry below gives a single TCR beta chain sequence along with its context. The clone's antigen remains unknown. Within one base of it there is no much larger clone, and no base qualities were kept. Collaborating institutions collected whole blood in K2EDTA tubes following their own protocols. For TCRbeta analysis, collaborators shipped samples in one of three forms: frozen whole blood, isolated PBMCs, or DNA extracted from either of those sample types. This entry belongs to a study of blood T cell repertoires in COVID-19 (dated by TCRdb to 2019 to 2021). A note on the overall study: Collaborator samples came from the United States, Italy and Spain and covered acute and convalescent phases of COVID-19. The material from the prospective study consisted of cDNA or gDNA derived from T cells, B-cell-depleted T cells, or PBMCs. Deeply sampled blood TCRbeta repertoires from subjects exposed to, actively infected with, or recovered from COVID-19 were included in the dataset. The repertoires were released in a freely available public database intended as a resource for research on the immune response to SARS-CoV-2. Samples came from the ongoing ImmuneRACE study (first 160 participants) plus 1,254 subjects from 6 global collaborators. A de-identified subject ID, COVID-19 status, age in years and sex were almost always included in the sample metadata. HLA class I and class II types, where available, came from metadata supplied by the sample provider rather than from assay-based typing.

TCRbeta CDR3 regions were amplified from genomic DNA by means of the immunoSEQ Assay, a bias-controlled multiplex PCR. The authors' analysis ran thus. Within the assay, amplification of reference gene primers was used to estimate how many nucleated cells each sample contained. To quantify the absolute abundance of each unique TCRbeta CDR3 rearrangement, sequence reads were collapsed and filtered. For each sample, productive Simpson clonality was calculated by taking the square root of Simpson's diversity index across productive rearrangements. Sourced from immuneACCESS, this table was stored by TCRdb with only in-frame sequences that have V and J called. A share of the clones is absent; for the studies checked, an unresolved V gene accounts for under half, and the remainder has no known explanation. Clonal size and the V and J genes are those of that table, whereas D and trimming came from the DNA. For this sample there are about 81,000 clones; approximately 92% appear just once. The top ten clones comprise more than 4.5% of the sample.

V is pared back by 2 bases and J by 6 bases, with 10 bases lying between the germline termini. According to the germline V gene, CDR1 reads MGHDK and CDR2 reads SYGVNS. Inclusive of the bounding cysteine and phenylalanine, the CDR3 is 14 residues long. Only the CDR3 DNA is retained, 42 bases long and in frame from the first base. The research as a whole found: Clinical and demographic metadata were provided uncurated, with the amount varying by source and participant.

This clonotype originated in a woman over 75 with active COVID-19. The sample consisted of peripheral blood. The rearranged chain carries TRBV25-1 and TRBJ2-2; possibly the D gene is TRBD1, per 5 matching bases. The nucleotides are TGTGCCAGCAGTGAACTAGGGGTAGCCGGGGAGCTGTTTTTT. Translation gives CASSELGVAGELFF. Full variable domain (CDR3 extended with the reference TRBV25-1 and TRBJ2-2 proteins): EADIYQTPRYLVIGTGKKITLECSQTMGHDKMYWYQQDPGMELHLIHYSYGVNSTEKGDLSSESTVSRIRTEHFPLTLESARPSHTSQYLCASSELGVAGELFFGEGSRLTVL.